The following is a TCR beta chain sequence with its context. Antigen unknown. The sample is drawn from a study of cytotoxic CD8 clonotypes in ibrutinib-treated CLL. Study context: Outcomes included approximately 24 partial and 2 complete responses; after median roughly 69 months, 14 stayed remitted and approximately 12 progressed.

Overall study results and limits: Clonality grew at ibrutinib response; at progression, it decreased back toward baseline. Sustained-remission and progressing patients had unequal sampling times. While tracking circulating CD8+ T-cell counts, baseline clonality exceeded that of age-matched healthy donors.

The data were produced by immunoSEQ multiplex PCR, yet TCRdb's version contains in-frame clones alone and is incomplete. This table holds about 150,000 clones, approximately 81% found once. CDR3 length: 14 residues. Per germline, CDR1 MDHEN and CDR2 SYDVKM. V was clipped by 5 bases and J by 11 bases; unmatched bases: 14. The clonotype originates from a human donor with chronic lymphocytic leukemia. The sample in question was PBMCs, obtained after 12 months of ibrutinib treatment. The J gene is TRBJ1-1, the V gene TRBV28, with 7 bases lining up with TRBD1. The CDR3 DNA follows: TGTGCCAGCAGTGGTGATGACAGGGATCAGCGGGCTTTCTTT. It codes for CASSGDDRDQRAFF.